The clone carrying this T cell receptor (beta chain) was found a few times. Antigen specificity is unknown. Germline V lookup: CDR1 MNHEY, CDR2 SVGAGI. The CDR3 length is 16 residues. Trimming took 0 bases from V and 4 from J; bases not matched to a gene: 3. This record comes from a study of beta chain features in type 1 diabetes. Expressed TCRB transcripts were sequenced because the isolated RNA had all been reverse transcribed beforehand. Repertoires were generated with immunoSEQ multiplex PCR, while TCRdb's copy carries only in-frame clones and drops some. This table has under 450,000 clones, more than 11% appearing once. Study-wide points: Relative to healthy donors, patients appeared to have naive, central memory and Treg TCRB repertoires that were more similar.

J is TRBJ2-1 and V is TRBV6-5, with 10 nucleotides matching TRBD1. This sequence was found in a man aged 30 to 39 in good health. The sequenced material came from naive CD4+ T cells from blood. The DNA of the CDR3 is TGTGCCAGCAGTTACTCGGGGGGACAGGGGTACAATGAGCAGTTCTTC. This translates into CASSYSGGQGYNEQFF.